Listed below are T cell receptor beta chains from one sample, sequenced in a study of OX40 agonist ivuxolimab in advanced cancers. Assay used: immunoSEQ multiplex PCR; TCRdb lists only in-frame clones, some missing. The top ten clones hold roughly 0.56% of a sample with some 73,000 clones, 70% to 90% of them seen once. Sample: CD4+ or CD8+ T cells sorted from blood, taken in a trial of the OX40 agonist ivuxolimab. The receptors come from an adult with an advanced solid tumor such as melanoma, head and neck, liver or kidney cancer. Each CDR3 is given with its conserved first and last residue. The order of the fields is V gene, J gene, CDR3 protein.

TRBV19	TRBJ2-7	CASSDGLGFGEQYF
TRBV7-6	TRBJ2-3	CASSSLRDSTDTQYF
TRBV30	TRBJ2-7	CAWTPTYEQYF
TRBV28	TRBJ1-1	CASTANTEAFF
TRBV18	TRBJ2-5	CASSPITSGYQETQYF
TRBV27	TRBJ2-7	CASSLLSSGRIYEQYF
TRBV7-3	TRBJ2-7	CASSLWPGQGYEQYF
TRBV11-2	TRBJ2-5	CASSRDRVETQYF
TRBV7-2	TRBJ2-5	CASSLAYSSRGQYF
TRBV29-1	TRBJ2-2	CSVVTSGGNIGELFF
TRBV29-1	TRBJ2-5	CSVAGPETQYF
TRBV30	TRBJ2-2	CAWSTGKGLTGELFF
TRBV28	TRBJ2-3	CASSFLAGVRDTQYF
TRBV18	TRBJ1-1	CASSLGTGEAFF
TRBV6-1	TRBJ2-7	CASASLTTNSYEQYF
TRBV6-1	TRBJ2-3	CASSQGRTDTQYF
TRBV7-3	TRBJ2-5	CASSRGQGAAQYF
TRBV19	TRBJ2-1	CASSIEGVGGHEQFF
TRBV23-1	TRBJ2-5	CASSSLGRGPIQETQYF
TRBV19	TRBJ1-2	CASKNSVNYGYTF
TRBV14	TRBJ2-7	CASSLDYEQYF
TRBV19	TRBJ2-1	CASSVPGHIYNEQFF
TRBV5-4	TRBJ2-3	CASSSRLATNTDTQYF
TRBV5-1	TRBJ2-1	CASSFLGVAGDHEQFF
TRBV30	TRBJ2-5	CAWEFGGFQETQYF
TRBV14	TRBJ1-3	CASSVGSGNTIYF
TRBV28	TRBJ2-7	CASISPRGASYEQYF
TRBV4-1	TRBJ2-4	CASSQTEGGNIQYF
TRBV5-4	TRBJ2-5	CASSLALGGQETQYF
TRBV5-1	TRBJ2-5	CASRFGTEETQYF
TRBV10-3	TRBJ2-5	CAISEGGPGERGLDF
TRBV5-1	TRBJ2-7	CASSLVAGVSEQYF
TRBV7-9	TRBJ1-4	CASSLTREKLFF
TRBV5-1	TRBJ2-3	CASSLDSTDTQYF
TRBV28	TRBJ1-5	CASSLSDRDNQPQHF
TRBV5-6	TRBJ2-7	CASSHGLEGIEQYF
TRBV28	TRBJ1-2	CASRTVTYGYTF
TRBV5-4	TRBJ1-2	CASSLGTGYGYTF